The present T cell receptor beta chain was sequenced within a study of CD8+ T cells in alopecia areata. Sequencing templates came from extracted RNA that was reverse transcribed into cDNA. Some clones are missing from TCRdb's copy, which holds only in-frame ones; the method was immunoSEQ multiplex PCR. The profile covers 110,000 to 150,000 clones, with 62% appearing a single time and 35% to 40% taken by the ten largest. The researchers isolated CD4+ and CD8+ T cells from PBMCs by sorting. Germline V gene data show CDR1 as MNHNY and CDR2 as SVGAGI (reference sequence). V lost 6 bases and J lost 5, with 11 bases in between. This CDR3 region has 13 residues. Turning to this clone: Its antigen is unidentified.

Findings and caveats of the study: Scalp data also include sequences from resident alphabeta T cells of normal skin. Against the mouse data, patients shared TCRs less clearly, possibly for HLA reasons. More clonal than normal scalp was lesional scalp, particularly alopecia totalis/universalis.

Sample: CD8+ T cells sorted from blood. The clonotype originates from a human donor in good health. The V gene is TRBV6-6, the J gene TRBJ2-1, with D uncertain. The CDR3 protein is CASRTPRNNEQFF. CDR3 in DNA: TGTGCCAGCAGAACGCCGAGGAACAATGAGCAGTTCTTC.